This T cell receptor beta chain was sequenced during a study of beta chain features in type 1 diabetes. Points from the study as a whole: The naive, central memory and Treg TCRB repertoires of patients appeared to be more similar to one another than those of healthy donors. When VDJ junctions were examined, type 1 diabetes patients showed fewer insertions and more deletions. TCRB CDR3s were moderately but significantly shorter in Type 1 diabetes patients in all four CD4+ subsets.

The authors took one heparinised blood draw, averaging about 110 mL, from each donor. A sort by CD45RO/CCR7/CD25/CD127/CD95/CD27 yielded CD4+ naive, central memory, regulatory and stem cell-like memory cells. Note on this clone: What it binds is not known.

The study reverse transcribed the entire isolated RNA, so it sequenced expressed TCRB transcripts. Some clones are missing from TCRdb's copy, which holds only in-frame ones; the method was immunoSEQ multiplex PCR. The table has roughly 160,000 clones, approximately 8.1% seen once. This CDR3 spans 16 amino acids. With V trimmed by 0 bases and J by 4 bases, 7 bases remained unmatched. Germline CDR1 is SGDLS and CDR2 is YYNGEE. Material: central memory CD4+ T cells from blood. V gene TRBV9 combines with J gene TRBJ2-1; TRBD2 matches at 7 bases. The clonotype comes from a woman aged 35 to 49 with type 1 diabetes. The CDR3 DNA reads TGTGCCAGCAGCGTAGGTGGACTAGGCGGGTACAATGAGCAGTTCTTC. Translating it yields CASSVGGLGGYNEQFF. Full variable domain (rest looked up from reference TRBV9 and TRBJ2-1): DSGVTQTPKHLITATGQRVTLRCSPRSGDLSVYWYQQSLDQGLQFLIQYYNGEERAKGNILERFSAQQFPDLHSELNLSSLELGDSALYFCASSVGGLGGYNEQFFGPGTRLTVL.